The sequence of this TCR beta chain was determined in a study of cytomegalovirus exposure and HLA in healthy donors. This clone was counted between two and nine times. In the PCR, 60 Vbeta and 13 Jbeta primers were used. The table came from immunoSEQ multiplex PCR; TCRdb's copy has only in-frame clones and leaves some out. The sample holds approximately 140,000 clones, almost 85% seen once. Germline V gene lookup returns CDR1 SGHTA and CDR2 FQGNSA. V was trimmed by 1 base and J by 1 base, leaving 8 bases between them. The CDR3 covers 15 residues. The source of this sequence is a boy aged 2 to 10 in good health and CMV-seronegative. V is TRBV7-2 and J is TRBJ1-5; D not resolved. Sequenced material: PBMCs. Here the CDR3 DNA reads TGTGCCAGCAGCTTAGAGAGGCAGAGCAATCAGCCCCAGCATTTT. Encoded protein: CASSLERQSNQPQHF.